This TCR beta chain is from a study of T cells after yellow fever vaccination. Overall study findings and caveats: Post-booster reappearance was seen for most primary-vaccination clones (about 95% CD4, around 90% CD8).

The sample holds a few counts of this clonotype. Its target is not known. The CDR3 runs to 14 residues. From germline, CDR1 is SGHRS and CDR2 YFSETQ. The V end was cut by 6 bases, the J end by 3 bases, with 12 bases between. TCRdb re-derived calls from the 5' RACE reads in MiXCR, one entry per CDR3 protein. This sample has 300,000 to 350,000 distinct CDR3 sequences, with almost 4% found just once. The source is a man between 18 and 35 years old who received the YFV17D yellow fever vaccine. The V call is TRBV5-1, the J call TRBJ2-2; no firm D call. This specimen was PBMCs, taken 5 days after the yellow fever booster vaccination. CDR3 loop: CASTRARDTGELFF. CDR3 nucleotides: TGCGCCAGCACCCGGGCAAGAGACACCGGGGAGCTGTTTTTT.